This T cell receptor beta chain originates from a study of radiation and T cells in renal cell carcinoma. Time point: blood 2 weeks post-SBRT. Described treatment: 15 Gy SBRT to primary tumor, nephrectomy 4 weeks later. The table came from immunoSEQ multiplex PCR; TCRdb's copy has only in-frame clones and leaves some out. The table shows about 120,000 clones, with roughly four fifths occurring only once. Sequencing was performed on blood, taken from a patient whose treatment included radiotherapy and nephrectomy. This receptor was obtained from a man aged 50-59 years with renal cell carcinoma.

CDR3 DNA sequence: TGTGCCAGCAGTGAGGGGCTAGGTGCCGACGAGCAGTACTTC. This translates into CASSEGLGADEQYF. V gene TRBV6-1 combines with J gene TRBJ2-7, with a possible D match to TRBD1 (5 bases). Germline assignment: CDR1 MNHNS and CDR2 SASEGT. The length of the CDR3 is 14 residues. Trimming took 3 bases from V and 5 from J, leaving 14 bases between them.